The rows below give T cell receptor beta chains drawn from one sample of a study of technical replicates of blood from a handful of donors. Data came from immunoSEQ multiplex PCR; TCRdb stores just in-frame clones and leaves some out. The table includes approximately 81,000 clones, about 81% detected once. The material sequenced was PBMCs. The receptors were sampled from a human donor in good health. Some clones in this sample may be carry-over from other donors' samples. The CDR3 runs from the conserved cysteine through the conserved F or W.

v_call: TRBV5-1
j_call: TRBJ2-5
cdr3_length: 13
cdr3_aa: CASSTGTGETQYF

v_call: TRBV5-1
j_call: TRBJ1-1
cdr3_length: 14
cdr3_aa: CASSSTGRDTEAFF

v_call: TRBV7-8
j_call: TRBJ1-5
cdr3_length: 13
cdr3_aa: CASSLGREHPQHF

v_call: TRBV6-1
j_call: TRBJ1-2
cdr3_length: 14
cdr3_aa: CASSEAAGQRDYTF

v_call: TRBV6-1
j_call: TRBJ1-2
cdr3_length: 13
cdr3_aa: CASSLDRAYGYTF

v_call: TRBV5-4
j_call: TRBJ2-5
cdr3_length: 12
cdr3_aa: CASSLRGTITNF

v_call: TRBV5-1
j_call: TRBJ2-1
cdr3_length: 13
cdr3_aa: CASSLSSHNEQFF

v_call: TRBV2
j_call: TRBJ2-1
cdr3_length: 15
cdr3_aa: CASSRTSGGHNEQFF

v_call: TRBV5-1
j_call: TRBJ2-7
cdr3_length: 17
cdr3_aa: CASKRGDLGSGSYEQYF

v_call: TRBV7-9
j_call: TRBJ1-6
cdr3_length: 14
cdr3_aa: CASSLENRYSPLHF

v_call: TRBV6-5
j_call: TRBJ2-7
cdr3_length: 15
cdr3_aa: CASSTLTSGSYEQYF

v_call: TRBV14
j_call: TRBJ2-1
cdr3_length: 12
cdr3_aa: CASSQRSREQFF

v_call: TRBV5-1
j_call: TRBJ2-7
cdr3_length: 13
cdr3_aa: CASSETSAYEQYF

v_call: TRBV5-4
j_call: TRBJ1-1
cdr3_length: 15
cdr3_aa: CASSLQDRSNTEAFF

v_call: TRBV7-8
j_call: TRBJ2-7
cdr3_length: 15
cdr3_aa: CASSLGDRASNEQYF

v_call: TRBV9
j_call: TRBJ1-6
cdr3_length: 15
cdr3_aa: CASSPGTNGNSPLHF

v_call: TRBV7-2
j_call: TRBJ2-3
cdr3_length: 18
cdr3_aa: CASSLGGSGGMYTDTQYF

v_call: TRBV29-1
j_call: TRBJ1-6
cdr3_length: 13
cdr3_aa: CSVSQGERSPLHF

v_call: TRBV7-9
j_call: TRBJ2-7
cdr3_length: 12
cdr3_aa: CASSLRLYEQYF

v_call: TRBV29-1
j_call: TRBJ2-7
cdr3_length: 14
cdr3_aa: CSVVFGTGAYEQYF

v_call: TRBV7-8
j_call: TRBJ2-7
cdr3_length: 19
cdr3_aa: CASSLGSSLGLAGVYEQYF

v_call: TRBV6-5
j_call: TRBJ2-7
cdr3_length: 14
cdr3_aa: CASSVLAETYEQYF